This passage covers 6 T cell receptor beta chains from one sample sequenced in a study of blood T cell repertoires in COVID-19. The protocol was immunoSEQ multiplex PCR, while the TCRdb copy is restricted to in-frame clones and leaves out a portion. The repertoire holds 84,000 or so clones, with around 80% as singletons. The sequenced sample consisted of peripheral blood. The source is a human donor in a cohort sampled during active COVID-19.

This rearrangement joins TRBV4-2 to TRBJ2-1; 9 bases agree with TRBD1. Germline values: CDR1 LGHNA, CDR2 YNFKEQ. The CDR3 contains 15 residues. Unmatched junction bases numbered 3, after V lost 4 bases and J lost 2 bases. CDR3 region: CASSPGTGPYNEQFF. CDR3 bases: TGTGCCAGCAGCCCCGGGACAGGGCCCTACAATGAGCAGTTCTTC.

The chain has TRBV19 and TRBJ2-3; D is uncertain. Germline V CDR1 and CDR2: LNHDA, SQIVND (reference sequence). The V gene lost 6 bases and the J gene lost 3 bases, with 10 bases spanning the gap. The CDR3 has 13 amino acids. CDR3 sequence: CASRSRQTDTQYF. The CDR3 DNA reads TGTGCCAGTAGAAGTCGCCAGACAGATACGCAGTATTTT.

The table lists this clone with a count of one. The chain is built from TRBV19 and TRBJ1-2; D is ambiguous. CDR3 length equals 14 residues. Trimming stripped 9 bases from V and 8 bases from J, with 22 bases between. Germline-derived CDR1 and CDR2 are LNHDA and SQIVND (reference sequence). Here the CDR3 DNA reads TGTGCCAGCAACAGAGGGTCTCAGGCGCACGGCTACACCTTC. Translating gives CASNRGSQAHGYTF.

This chain joins TRBV5-4 and TRBJ1-2; D is undetermined. This CDR3 contains 15 residues. V lost 0 bases and J lost 4, with 13 bases in between. CDR1 and CDR2 from the germline V gene are SGHNT and YYREEE (reference sequence). The CDR3 nucleotides read TGTGCCAGCAGCTTGGTAGAGGGATCATCCTATGGCTACACCTTC. Translated: CASSLVEGSSYGYTF.

The chain carries TRBV7-3 and TRBJ2-1, with TRBD2 identical over 9 bases. The J segment lost 4 bases and the V segment lost 1 base, leaving 5 bases of the junction unmatched. CDR1 is SGHTA, CDR2 FQGTGA, per germline. This CDR3 is built from 16 residues. In DNA form, the CDR3 reads TGTGCCAGCAGCTTAATTTCTGCGGGAGGGTACAATGAGCAGTTCTTC. It encodes CASSLISAGGYNEQFF.

This chain connects TRBV6-5 to TRBJ1-1, with D maybe TRBD1 (5 bases). Trimming stripped 6 bases from V and 5 bases from J, with 7 bases between. The V gene's germline CDR1 is MNHEY and CDR2 SVGAGI. The CDR3 runs 11 residues. The CDR3 sequence is CASRRGTEAFF. For the CDR3, the DNA is TGTGCCAGCAGGCGGGGGACTGAAGCTTTCTTT.